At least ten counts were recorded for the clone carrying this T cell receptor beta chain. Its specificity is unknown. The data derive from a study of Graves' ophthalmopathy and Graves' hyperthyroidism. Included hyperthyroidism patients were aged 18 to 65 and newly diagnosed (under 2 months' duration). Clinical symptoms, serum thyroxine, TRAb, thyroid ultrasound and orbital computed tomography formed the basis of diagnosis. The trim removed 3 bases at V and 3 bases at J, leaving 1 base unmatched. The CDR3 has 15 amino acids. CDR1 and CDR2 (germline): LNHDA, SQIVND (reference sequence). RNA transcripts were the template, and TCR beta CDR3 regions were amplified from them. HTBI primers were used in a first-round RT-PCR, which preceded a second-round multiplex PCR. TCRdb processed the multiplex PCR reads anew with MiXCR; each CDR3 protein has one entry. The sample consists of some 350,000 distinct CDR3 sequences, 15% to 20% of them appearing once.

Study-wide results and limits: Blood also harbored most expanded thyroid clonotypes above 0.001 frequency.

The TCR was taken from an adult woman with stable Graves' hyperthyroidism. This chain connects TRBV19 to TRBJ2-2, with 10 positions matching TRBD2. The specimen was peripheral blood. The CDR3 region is CASSILAGDTGELFF. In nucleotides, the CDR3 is TGTGCCAGTAGTATCCTAGCGGGAGACACCGGGGAGCTGTTTTTT.